These T cell receptor beta chains were read from a single sample in a study of T cell changes during pregnancy in multiple sclerosis. TCRdb's copy holds only in-frame clones and misses some; the assay was immunoSEQ multiplex PCR. The table shows about 70,000 clones, with roughly 94% occurring only once. The sequenced sample was peripheral blood, obtained in the third trimester of pregnancy. The receptor set was obtained from a female donor with multiple sclerosis, enrolled in a pregnancy study. Both conserved end residues are part of each CDR3. D genes are given only for firm matches. Size is stated for part of the rows, as once, few or many counts, or as a class when the clone is expanded.

TRBJ2-3 | TRBV7-9 | TRBD2 | NA | TGTGCCGGACTAGCGGGGGGGACAGATACGCAGTATTTT | CAGLAGGTDTQYF
TRBJ2-7 | TRBV5-6 | NA | NA | TGTGCCAGCATCCTCCCGGGATACACCGAGCAGTACTTC | CASILPGYTEQYF
TRBJ2-5 | TRBV9 | NA | NA | TGTGCCAGCAGCGTCAGCGGTCGAGAGACCCAGTACTTC | CASSVSGRETQYF
TRBJ1-5 | TRBV2 | TRBD1 | NA | TGTGCCAGCAGCCGGGACAGCCTTTCGGGTAGCAATCAGCCCCAGCATTTT | CASSRDSLSGSNQPQHF
TRBJ1-1 | TRBV29-1 | NA | NA | TGCAGCGTTTCCGGGAAATTGAACACTGAAGCTTTCTTT | CSVSGKLNTEAFF
TRBJ1-2 | TRBV25-1 | NA | NA | TGTGCCAGCAGTGCTAGAGACAGCAACTATGGCTACACCTTC | CASSARDSNYGYTF
TRBJ1-1 | TRBV19 | NA | NA | TGTGCCAGTAGTATCCCTCAGGCTCTCACTGAAGCTTTCTTT | CASSIPQALTEAFF
TRBJ1-2 | TRBV27 | TRBD1 | NA | TGTGCCAGCAGTCTAGGACAGGGAACGACTAACTATGGCTACACCTTC | CASSLGQGTTNYGYTF
TRBJ1-5 | TRBV7-2 | TRBD1 | NA | TGTGCCAGCAGCTCCACAGGGGGCGCAGGCAATCAGCCCCAGCATTTT | CASSSTGGAGNQPQHF
TRBJ2-7 | TRBV9 | TRBD1 | NA | TGTGCCAGCAGCGTAGACGGACAGGAGCCCGAGCAGTACTTC | CASSVDGQEPEQYF
TRBJ2-5 | TRBV7-2 | TRBD1 | NA | TGTGCCAGCAGCTCCGGACAGGGTTTAGGGCAAGAGACCCAGTACTTC | CASSSGQGLGQETQYF
TRBJ1-1 | TRBV25-1 | NA | NA | TGTGCCAGCGCCAAGCAGGGTCGCCCTGAAGCTTTCTTT | CASAKQGRPEAFF
TRBJ2-3 | TRBV19 | TRBD1 | once | TGTGCCAGTAGTATGGGACAGGGTGCGACAGATACGCAGTATTTT | CASSMGQGATDTQYF
TRBJ1-1 | TRBV5-1 | NA | NA | TGCGCCAGCAGCTTGGTTGGTGGAGTGAACACTGAAGCTTTCTTT | CASSLVGGVNTEAFF
TRBJ2-4 | TRBV7-9 | TRBD1 | NA | TGTGCCAGCAGCGGGACAGGGTATGCCAAAAACATTCAGTACTTC | CASSGTGYAKNIQYF
TRBJ2-6 | TRBV2 | NA | NA | TGTGCCAGCAGCCAAGGGGCTCCGCCCTCTGGGGCCAACGTCCTGACTTTC | CASSQGAPPSGANVLTF
TRBJ1-2 | TRBV6-6 | NA | once | TGTGCCATCCACAAGGAGGTCTACACCTTC | CAIHKEVYTF
TRBJ2-1 | TRBV7-2 | TRBD2 | NA | TGTGCCAGCAGCTTTGCGACTAGCGGTAACAATCAGCAGTTCTTC | CASSFATSGNNQQFF
TRBJ2-5 | TRBV28 | TRBD1 | NA | TGTGCCAGCAGTTTGAAGACAGGGGTTGAGACCCAGTACTTC | CASSLKTGVETQYF
TRBJ1-6 | TRBV4-3 | TRBD1 | NA | TGCGCCAGCAGCCAAGATCAGGGGGGTGAATCACCCCTCCACTTT | CASSQDQGGESPLHF
TRBJ2-1 | TRBV14 | NA | NA | TGTGCCAGCAGCCAGGACACCCGGAGATACAATGAGCAGTTCTTC | CASSQDTRRYNEQFF
TRBJ2-7 | TRBV5-1 | NA | few | TGCGCCAGCAGCGATTTCGGGGGTGAAAGCGAGCAGTACTTC | CASSDFGGESEQYF
TRBJ1-6 | TRBV7-3 | NA | once | TGTGCCAGCAGCTTAACGTCGCAGGGGTTAGGTTCACCCCTCCACTTT | CASSLTSQGLGSPLHF
TRBJ1-2 | TRBV29-1 | TRBD1 | NA | TGCAGCGTTCATTACAGGGGCGGCTATGGCTACACCTTC | CSVHYRGGYGYTF
TRBJ1-4 | TRBV18 | TRBD1 | NA | TGTGCCAGCTCACCTCTTCGGACAGGGGAGAATGAAAAACTGTTTTTT | CASSPLRTGENEKLFF
TRBJ2-1 | TRBV27 | NA | once | TGTGCCAGCAGCCCAACACGGGAGTCCTACAATGAGCAGTTCTTC | CASSPTRESYNEQFF
TRBJ2-3 | TRBV2 | TRBD2 | NA | TGTGCCAGCAGGACTAGCGGGGGCACAGATACGCAGTATTTT | CASRTSGGTDTQYF
TRBJ2-3 | TRBV30 | TRBD2 | NA | TGTGCCTGGAGGGGGACTAGCGGGGCCCTAAGCACAGATACGCAGTATTTT | CAWRGTSGALSTDTQYF
TRBJ2-4 | TRBV11-2 | NA | NA | TGTGCCAGCAGCCCGATGGGGGGTGGGAACTACCAAGCCAAAAACATTCAGTACTTC | CASSPMGGGNYQAKNIQYF
TRBJ2-5 | TRBV6-1 | TRBD2 | NA | TGTGCCAGCAGTGACCTCGGACTAGCTGAGACCCAGTACTTC | CASSDLGLAETQYF
TRBJ1-5 | TRBV19 | NA | NA | TGTGCCAGTAGTGGGGGGGGCACTCAGCCCCAGCATTTT | CASSGGGTQPQHF
TRBJ2-7 | TRBV19 | NA | NA | TGTGCCAGTAGTAAGGAGGGATCCTACGAGCAGTACTTC | CASSKEGSYEQYF
TRBJ2-7 | TRBV25-1 | NA | NA | TGTGCCAGCAGGGGCGTGAACGAGCAGTACTTC | CASRGVNEQYF
TRBJ1-1 | TRBV19 | TRBD1 | NA | TGTGCCAGCACCACGACAGGGGGTAAAGAATCTGAAGCTTTCTTT | CASTTTGGKESEAFF
TRBJ1-1 | TRBV5-4 | TRBD1 | NA | TGTGCCACCACAAGAAACCCTGGAGGGGGCAGGGAGACTGAAGCTTTCTTT | CATTRNPGGGRETEAFF
TRBJ1-6 | TRBV6-1 | NA | NA | TGTGCCAGCAGTGAAGAGGGGGTCCCCGCCTCACCCCTCCACTTT | CASSEEGVPASPLHF
TRBJ2-1 | TRBV5-1 | TRBD2 | once | TGCGCCAGCAGCTTCCAAGTGGTTGGTAGCGGGGGGGCCCTTGAGCAGTTCTTC | CASSFQVVGSGGALEQFF
TRBJ1-3 | TRBV7-2 | TRBD1 | NA | TGTGCCAGCAGCCTGGGACAGATCGGAAACACCATATATTTT | CASSLGQIGNTIYF
TRBJ2-3 | TRBV27 | TRBD2 | NA | TGTGCCAGCAGTTGGGGACTAGCGGGGGGGCCAACAGATACGCAGTATTTT | CASSWGLAGGPTDTQYF
TRBJ1-1 | TRBV4-2 | NA | NA | TGTGCCAGCAGCCAGGGCAGGTGGAACACTGAAGCTTTCTTT | CASSQGRWNTEAFF
TRBJ1-6 | TRBV27 | NA | NA | TGTGCCAGCAGTTTATCTGACAGAGATTCACCCCTCCACTTT | CASSLSDRDSPLHF
TRBJ2-4 | TRBV25-1 | NA | NA | TGTGCCAGCAGTGTCGCCACGCAGGGAGCCAAAAACATTCAGTACTTC | CASSVATQGAKNIQYF
TRBJ2-3 | TRBV10-3 | NA | NA | TGTGCCATCAGTGAGGCCCAAGGAGGGGGCCGGGGAGATACGCAGTATTTT | CAISEAQGGGRGDTQYF
TRBJ1-1 | TRBV4-1 | NA | NA | TGCGCCAGCAGCCAATATCCAGGCGCAAACACTGAAGCTTTCTTT | CASSQYPGANTEAFF
TRBJ1-5 | TRBV19 | NA | NA | TGTGCCAGTAGTATAGAAGGGCAGGGGCCGAGGCCCCAGCATTTT | CASSIEGQGPRPQHF
TRBJ2-2 | TRBV19 | NA | NA | TGTGCCAGTAGTTTCATAAGGGGGACCGGGGAGCTGTTTTTT | CASSFIRGTGELFF
TRBJ1-2 | TRBV7-3 | NA | NA | TGTGCCAGCAGCTTAAGGGCCGGGGGAGGTTATGGCTACACCTTC | CASSLRAGGGYGYTF
TRBJ1-3 | TRBV9 | NA | NA | TGTGCCAGCAGCCCCCCGGGGGGGAACTCTGGAAACACCATATATTTT | CASSPPGGNSGNTIYF
TRBJ2-1 | TRBV7-3 | TRBD1 | NA | TGTGCCAGCAGCTCGACAGGGTTTGGGGATGAGCAGTTCTTC | CASSSTGFGDEQFF
TRBJ1-5 | TRBV11-2 | TRBD1 | NA | TGTGCCAGCAGCTTCGGGGGGGGACAGGGGAACTATCAGCCCCAGCATTTT | CASSFGGGQGNYQPQHF
TRBJ2-4 | TRBV5-6 | NA | NA | TGTGCCAGCAGCTTGGCAGACAGCCTAGCCAAAAACATTCAGTACTTC | CASSLADSLAKNIQYF
TRBJ2-7 | TRBV7-2 | NA | NA | TGTGCCAGCAGCCTCACTCCCTGGGCCCTTTACGAGCAGTACTTC | CASSLTPWALYEQYF
TRBJ1-6 | TRBV7-9 | TRBD1 | once | TGTGCCAGCAGCTTTGACAGGGATTTGTTCCTCCACTTT | CASSFDRDLFLHF
TRBJ2-1 | TRBV18 | NA | NA | TGTGCCAGCTCACCACCGCCTTCGTTGGGCAGGGCCGTCAGTGAGCAGTTCTTC | CASSPPPSLGRAVSEQFF
TRBJ1-1 | TRBV19 | TRBD1 | NA | TGTGCCAGTAGTATGAGGACAGGGACCACTGAAGCTTTCTTT | CASSMRTGTTEAFF